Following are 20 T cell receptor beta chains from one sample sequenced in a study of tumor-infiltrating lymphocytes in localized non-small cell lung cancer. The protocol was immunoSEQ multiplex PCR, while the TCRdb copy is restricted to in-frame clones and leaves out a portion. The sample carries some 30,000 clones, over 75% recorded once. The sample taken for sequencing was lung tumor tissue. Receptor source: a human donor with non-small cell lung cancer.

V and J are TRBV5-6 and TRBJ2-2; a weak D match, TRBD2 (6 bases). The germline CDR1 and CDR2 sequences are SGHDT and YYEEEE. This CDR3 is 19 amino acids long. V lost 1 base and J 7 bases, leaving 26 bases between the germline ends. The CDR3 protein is CASSLSGLGVLRNIGELFF. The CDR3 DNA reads TGTGCCAGCAGCTTGAGCGGGCTGGGGGTTTTGAGGAATATCGGGGAGCTGTTTTTT.

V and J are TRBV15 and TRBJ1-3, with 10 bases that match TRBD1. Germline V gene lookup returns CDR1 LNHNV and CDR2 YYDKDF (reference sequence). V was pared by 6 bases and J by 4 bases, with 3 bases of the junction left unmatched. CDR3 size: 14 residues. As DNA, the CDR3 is TGTGCCACCAGGAGACAGGGGGCAGGAAACACCATATATTTT. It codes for CATRRQGAGNTIYF.

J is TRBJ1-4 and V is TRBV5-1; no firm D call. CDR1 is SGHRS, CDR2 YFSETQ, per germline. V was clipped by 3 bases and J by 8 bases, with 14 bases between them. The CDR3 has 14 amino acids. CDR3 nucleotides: TGCGCCAGCAGCTCCGGGTCCGGATACGAAAAACTGTTTTTT. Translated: CASSSGSGYEKLFF.

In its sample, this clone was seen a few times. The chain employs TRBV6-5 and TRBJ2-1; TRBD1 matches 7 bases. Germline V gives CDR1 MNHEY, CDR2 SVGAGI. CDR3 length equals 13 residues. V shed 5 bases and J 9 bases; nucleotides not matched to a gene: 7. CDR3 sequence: CASSHVDRVEQFF. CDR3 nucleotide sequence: TGTGCCAGCAGTCACGTCGACAGGGTTGAGCAGTTCTTC.

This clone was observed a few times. The CDR3 DNA follows: TGTGCCAGTAGTACGACAGGAGACTATAATTCACCCCTCCACTTT. Protein product: CASSTTGDYNSPLHF. This chain joins TRBV19 and TRBJ1-6; maybe TRBD1 (6 bases). This CDR3 contains 15 residues. The V end was cut by 4 bases, the J end by 3 bases, with 10 bases between. Germline V gene lookup returns CDR1 LNHDA and CDR2 SQIVND (reference sequence).

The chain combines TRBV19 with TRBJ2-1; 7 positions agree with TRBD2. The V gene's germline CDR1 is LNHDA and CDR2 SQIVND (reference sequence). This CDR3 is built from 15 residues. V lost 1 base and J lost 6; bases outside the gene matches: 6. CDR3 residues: CASSIGGTITNEQFF. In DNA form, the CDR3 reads TGTGCCAGTAGTATAGGGGGGACTATCACCAATGAGCAGTTCTTC.

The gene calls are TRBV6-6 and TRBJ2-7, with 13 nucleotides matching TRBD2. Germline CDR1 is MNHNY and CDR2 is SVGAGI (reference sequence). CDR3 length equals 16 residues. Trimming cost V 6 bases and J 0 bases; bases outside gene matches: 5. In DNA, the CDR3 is TGTGCCAGCAGCCCCGGGACTAGCGGGGTCTCCTACGAGCAGTACTTC. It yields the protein CASSPGTSGVSYEQYF.

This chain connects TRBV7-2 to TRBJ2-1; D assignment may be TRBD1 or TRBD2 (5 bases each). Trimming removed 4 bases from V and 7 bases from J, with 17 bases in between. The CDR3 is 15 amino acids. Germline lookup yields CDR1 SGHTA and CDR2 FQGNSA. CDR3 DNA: TGTGCCAGCAGCTGGGTGACGGGGCCAACAAATGAGCAGTTCTTC. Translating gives CASSWVTGPTNEQFF.

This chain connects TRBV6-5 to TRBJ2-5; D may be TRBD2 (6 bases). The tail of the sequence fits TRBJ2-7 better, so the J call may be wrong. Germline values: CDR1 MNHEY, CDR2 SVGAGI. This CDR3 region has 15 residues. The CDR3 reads CASSPEGGVKGEQYF. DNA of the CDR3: TGTGCCAGCAGCCCCGAAGGAGGGGTCAAGGGCGAGCAGTACTTC.

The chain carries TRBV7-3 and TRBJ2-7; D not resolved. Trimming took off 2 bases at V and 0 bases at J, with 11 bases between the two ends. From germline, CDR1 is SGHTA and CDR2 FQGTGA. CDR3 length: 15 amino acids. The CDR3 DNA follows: TGTGCCAGCAGCTTAGGGCTCCAGAGCTCCTACGAGCAGTACTTC. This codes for CASSLGLQSSYEQYF.

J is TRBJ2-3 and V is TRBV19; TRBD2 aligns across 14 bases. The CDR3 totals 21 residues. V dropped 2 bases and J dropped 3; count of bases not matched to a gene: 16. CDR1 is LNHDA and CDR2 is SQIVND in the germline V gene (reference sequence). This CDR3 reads CASSIKRTSGGIAWRTDTQYF. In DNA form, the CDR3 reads TGTGCCAGTAGTATAAAACGGACTAGCGGGGGGATCGCTTGGCGGACAGATACGCAGTATTTT.

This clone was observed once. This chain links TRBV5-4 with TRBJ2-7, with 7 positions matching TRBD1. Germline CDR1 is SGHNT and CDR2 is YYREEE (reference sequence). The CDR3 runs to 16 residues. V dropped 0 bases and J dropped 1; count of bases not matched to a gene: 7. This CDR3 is CASSLDRDRRSYEQYF. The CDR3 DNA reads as TGTGCCAGCAGCTTGGATCGGGACAGAAGGTCCTACGAGCAGTACTTC.

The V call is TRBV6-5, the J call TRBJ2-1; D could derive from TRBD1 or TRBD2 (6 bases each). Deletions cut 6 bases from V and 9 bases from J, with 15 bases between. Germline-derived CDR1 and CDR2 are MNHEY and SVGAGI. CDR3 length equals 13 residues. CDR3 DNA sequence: TGTGCCAGCAGGACCACGAGGGGGGCTGAGCAGTTCTTC. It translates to CASRTTRGAEQFF.

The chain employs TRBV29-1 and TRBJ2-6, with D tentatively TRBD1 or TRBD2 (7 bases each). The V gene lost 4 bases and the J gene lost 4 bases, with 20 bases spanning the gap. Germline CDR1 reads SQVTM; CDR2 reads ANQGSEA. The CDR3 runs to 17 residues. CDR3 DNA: TGCAGCGTTGCCCCGGGGAGGGGGCGAAGCGGGGCCAACGTCCTGACTTTC. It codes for CSVAPGRGRSGANVLTF.

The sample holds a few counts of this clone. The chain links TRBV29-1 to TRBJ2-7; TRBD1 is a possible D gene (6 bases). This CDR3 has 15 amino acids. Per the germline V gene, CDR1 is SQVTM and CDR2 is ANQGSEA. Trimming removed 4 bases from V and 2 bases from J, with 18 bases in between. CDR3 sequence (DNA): TGCAGCGTTGGGGCGACCCAGGGGCCTCCCTACGAGCAGTACTTC. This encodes CSVGATQGPPYEQYF.

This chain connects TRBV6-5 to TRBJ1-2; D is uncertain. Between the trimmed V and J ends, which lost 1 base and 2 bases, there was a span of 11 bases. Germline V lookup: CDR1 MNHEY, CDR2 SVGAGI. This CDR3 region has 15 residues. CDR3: CASSYFPVENYGYTF. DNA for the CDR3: TGTGCCAGCAGTTACTTTCCTGTTGAAAACTATGGCTACACCTTC.

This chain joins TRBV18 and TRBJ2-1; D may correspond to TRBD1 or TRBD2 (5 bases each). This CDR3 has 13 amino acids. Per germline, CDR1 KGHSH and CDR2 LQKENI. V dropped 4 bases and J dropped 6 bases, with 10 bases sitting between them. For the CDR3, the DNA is TGTGCCAGCTCACTTGGGACCAGCAATGAGCAGTTCTTC. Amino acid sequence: CASSLGTSNEQFF.

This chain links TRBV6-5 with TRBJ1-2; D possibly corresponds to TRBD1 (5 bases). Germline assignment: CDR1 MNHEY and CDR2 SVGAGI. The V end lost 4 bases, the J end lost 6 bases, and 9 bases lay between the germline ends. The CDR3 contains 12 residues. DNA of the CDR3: TGTGCCAGCAGTTCCGTGACAGATGGCTACACCTTC. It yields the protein CASSSVTDGYTF.

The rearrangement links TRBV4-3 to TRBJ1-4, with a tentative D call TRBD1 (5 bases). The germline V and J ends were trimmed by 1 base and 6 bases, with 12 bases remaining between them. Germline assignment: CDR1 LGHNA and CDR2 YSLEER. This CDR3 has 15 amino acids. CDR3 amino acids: CASSQGVQGHEKLFF. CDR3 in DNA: TGCGCCAGCAGCCAAGGTGTTCAGGGACATGAAAAACTGTTTTTT.

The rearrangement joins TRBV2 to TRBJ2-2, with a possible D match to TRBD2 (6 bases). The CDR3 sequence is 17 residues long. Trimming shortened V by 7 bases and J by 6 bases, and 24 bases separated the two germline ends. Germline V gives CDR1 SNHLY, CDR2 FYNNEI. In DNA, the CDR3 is TGTGCCAGCACCCCGAGGGGATACGGGAGTGACGCCGGGGAGCTGTTTTTT. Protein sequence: CASTPRGYGSDAGELFF.